This is a list of T cell receptor beta chains from one sample in a study of cytomegalovirus exposure and HLA in healthy donors. TCRdb's copy holds only in-frame clones and misses some; the assay was immunoSEQ multiplex PCR. The repertoire has some 150,000 clones, roughly four fifths of them found once; the top ten carry roughly 10%. The material sequenced was PBMCs. These receptors were obtained from a man between 45 and 60 years old in good health and CMV-seropositive. The CDR3 runs from the conserved cysteine through the conserved F or W. Fields, in order: V gene, D gene, J gene, clone size, CDR3 protein, CDR3 DNA. The D gene is left open where the match is weak. Size values are once, few and many counts, or a class for expanded clones, and some rows have none.

TRBV2	TRBD1	TRBJ1-2	few	CASSESRQGLDGYTF	TGTGCCAGCAGTGAATCCAGACAGGGGTTGGATGGCTACACCTTC
TRBV28	-	TRBJ2-3	-	CASSPSGVPTDTQYF	TGTGCCAGCAGTCCCTCAGGGGTCCCCACAGATACGCAGTATTTT
TRBV28	TRBD1	TRBJ1-1	-	CASSRYRGGTEAFF	TGTGCCAGCAGTCGTTACAGGGGAGGCACTGAAGCTTTCTTT
TRBV21-1	-	TRBJ1-5	-	CASSKFNSNQPQHF	TGTGCCAGCAGCAAATTTAATAGCAATCAGCCCCAGCATTTT
TRBV4-2	-	TRBJ2-2	once	CASSHPQGQTGELFF	TGTGCCAGCAGCCATCCTCAGGGGCAAACCGGGGAGCTGTTTTTT
TRBV7-9	-	TRBJ2-7	-	CASSSYDSYEQYF	TGTGCCAGCAGCTCCTACGACAGCTACGAGCAGTACTTC
TRBV7-2	-	TRBJ1-6	once	CASSLGQAPLHF	TGTGCCAGCAGCTTAGGACAGGCCCCGCTCCACTTT
TRBV28	TRBD1	TRBJ1-1	-	CASSLSGGRNTEAFF	TGTGCCAGCAGCCTGTCAGGGGGCCGGAACACTGAAGCTTTCTTT
TRBV4-1	TRBD2	TRBJ2-1	-	CASSHPGLGQNEQFF	TGCGCCAGCAGCCACCCGGGACTAGGACAGAATGAGCAGTTCTTC
TRBV5-1	TRBD1	TRBJ1-1	-	CASTNRGRNTEAFF	TGCGCCAGCACCAACAGGGGCAGGAACACTGAAGCTTTCTTT
TRBV4-3	-	TRBJ2-5	-	CASSRNGQGQETQYF	TGCGCCAGCAGCCGAAACGGGCAGGGCCAAGAGACCCAGTACTTC
TRBV7-9	-	TRBJ1-1	-	CASSLEPRSEAFF	TGTGCCAGCAGCTTAGAGCCACGGTCTGAAGCTTTCTTT
TRBV18	TRBD2	TRBJ2-5	-	CASSPPLAGQGTQYF	TGTGCCAGCTCACCACCCCTAGCGGGGCAGGGGACCCAGTACTTC
TRBV29-1	-	TRBJ2-3	-	CSVEGMVMRTDTQYF	TGCAGCGTTGAAGGAATGGTCATGAGGACAGATACGCAGTATTTT
TRBV5-1	-	TRBJ2-1	-	CASSLTSSSYNEQFF	TGCGCCAGCAGCTTGACTAGCAGCTCCTACAATGAGCAGTTCTTC
TRBV27	-	TRBJ2-2	-	CASSTPTGANTGELFF	TGTGCCAGCAGCACACCGACAGGTGCGAACACCGGGGAGCTGTTTTTT
TRBV4-1	TRBD1	TRBJ1-1	-	CASSRKGQDNTEAFF	TGCGCCAGCAGCCGGAAGGGACAGGATAACACTGAAGCTTTCTTT
TRBV9	TRBD2	TRBJ2-3	once	CASSVREGRADTQYF	TGTGCCAGCAGCGTTAGAGAGGGGAGGGCAGATACGCAGTATTTT
TRBV6-6	-	TRBJ1-1	once	CATVLEGASEAFF	TGTGCCACCGTTCTAGAAGGGGCCAGTGAAGCTTTCTTT
TRBV5-6	TRBD2	TRBJ2-7	-	CASSLLLTSAMDEQYF	TGTGCCAGCAGCTTGTTATTGACTAGCGCGATGGACGAGCAGTACTTC
TRBV28	-	TRBJ1-2	-	CASSLYLQNYGYTF	TGTGCCAGCAGTTTATATTTACAAAACTATGGCTACACCTTC
TRBV10-3	-	TRBJ2-7	-	CAISGQGREYEQYF	TGTGCCATCAGCGGTCAGGGAAGAGAATACGAGCAGTACTTC
TRBV4-2	-	TRBJ1-1	-	CASSQDPRDTEAFF	TGTGCCAGCAGCCAAGATCCCAGGGACACTGAAGCTTTCTTT
TRBV7-8	-	TRBJ1-3	few	CASSLFMNTIYF	TGTGCCAGCAGCTTATTTATGAACACCATATATTTT
TRBV19	TRBD2	TRBJ2-5	-	CASSQTSGGAVVETQYF	TGTGCCAGTAGCCAGACTAGCGGGGGGGCCGTGGTAGAGACCCAGTACTTC
TRBV5-1	TRBD2	TRBJ2-7	once	CASSFNGGTSGGQFYEQYF	TGCGCCAGCAGCTTCAACGGGGGAACTAGCGGGGGACAATTCTACGAGCAGTACTTC
TRBV6-1	TRBD2	TRBJ2-2	-	CASSLTSGGTGELFF	TGTGCCAGCAGCCTTACTAGCGGGGGAACCGGGGAGCTGTTTTTT
TRBV7-2	TRBD2	TRBJ2-2	-	CASSLIVAAGGTGELFF	TGTGCCAGCAGCTTAATAGTAGCAGCGGGGGGCACCGGGGAGCTGTTTTTT
TRBV6-6	TRBD1	TRBJ1-1	few	CAGGQGSTEAFF	TGTGCCGGGGGACAGGGGAGCACTGAAGCTTTCTTT
TRBV30	TRBD2	TRBJ2-5	-	CAWSYSRAGSPNF	TGTGCCTGGAGTTATTCTCGAGCGGGGTCCCCGAACTTC
TRBV5-4	-	TRBJ2-3	-	CASSPPSGLVTDTQYF	TGTGCCAGCAGCCCACCGTCGGGGTTAGTGACAGATACGCAGTATTTT
TRBV19	TRBD1	TRBJ2-7	-	CASSVTGGLEQYF	TGTGCCAGTAGTGTCACAGGGGGCCTCGAGCAGTACTTC
TRBV6-5	TRBD1	TRBJ1-6	few	CASSYGQGYDNSPLHF	TGTGCCAGCAGTTACGGACAGGGGTATGATAATTCACCCCTCCACTTT
TRBV5-6	TRBD1	TRBJ1-2	-	CASSKDRFPLYGYTF	TGTGCCAGCAGCAAGGACAGGTTTCCCCTCTATGGCTACACCTTC
TRBV9	TRBD2	TRBJ2-5	-	CASSVGSGGPETQYF	TGTGCCAGCAGCGTAGGCAGCGGGGGGCCTGAGACCCAGTACTTC
TRBV7-2	TRBD2	TRBJ2-7	-	CASSLAETSASYEQYF	TGTGCCAGCAGCTTAGCAGAGACTAGCGCTTCCTACGAGCAGTACTTC
TRBV5-4	TRBD2	TRBJ2-2	-	CATDGGAPGGELFF	TGTGCCACCGACGGGGGGGCGCCAGGCGGGGAGCTGTTTTTT
TRBV30	-	TRBJ1-6	-	CALGGSTNSPLHF	TGTGCCCTCGGGGGAAGTACTAATTCACCCCTCCACTTT
TRBV5-1	TRBD1	TRBJ2-1	-	CASSRDSGYNEQFF	TGCGCCAGCAGTAGGGACAGTGGCTACAATGAGCAGTTCTTC
TRBV11-1	-	TRBJ1-3	-	CARQGPGNTIYF	TGTGCCAGACAGGGTCCTGGAAACACCATATATTTT
TRBV10-3	TRBD1	TRBJ2-2	-	CAISERTGGSAGELFF	TGTGCCATCAGTGAGAGGACAGGGGGCAGCGCCGGGGAGCTGTTTTTT
TRBV2	-	TRBJ2-7	many	CASTTGYPYEQYF	TGTGCCAGCACCACAGGGTACCCCTACGAGCAGTACTTC
TRBV7-9	TRBD1	TRBJ2-6	-	CASSRDRGSGANVLTF	TGTGCCAGCAGCCGGGACAGGGGGTCTGGGGCCAACGTCCTGACTTTC
TRBV19	-	TRBJ1-1	-	CASSLQSKGDTEAFF	TGTGCCAGTAGTCTACAGAGTAAAGGGGACACTGAAGCTTTCTTT
TRBV28	-	TRBJ1-2	-	CASLSVNYGYTF	TGTGCCAGCTTATCCGTTAACTATGGCTACACCTTC
TRBV6-1	TRBD1	TRBJ1-1	-	CASSDWGQGLNTEAFF	TGTGCCAGCAGTGACTGGGGACAGGGGCTGAACACTGAAGCTTTCTTT
TRBV6-6	-	TRBJ1-2	once	CASSPGGYGYTF	TGTGCCAGCAGCCCTGGGGGGTACGGCTACACCTTC
TRBV11-3	TRBD2	TRBJ2-5	-	CASSLGVAGAPDF	TGTGCCAGCAGCCTAGGGGTAGCGGGGGCCCCTGACTTC
TRBV2	-	TRBJ1-5	few	CASSPGRGNQPQHF	TGTGCCAGCAGTCCAGGGAGGGGCAATCAGCCCCAGCATTTT
TRBV19	-	TRBJ1-1	-	CASSWPNTEAFF	TGTGCCAGTAGTTGGCCGAACACTGAAGCTTTCTTT
TRBV30	TRBD1	TRBJ1-5	-	CAWSSGTGKQPQHF	TGTGCCTGGAGTAGCGGGACAGGGAAACAGCCCCAGCATTTT